This T cell receptor (beta chain) was identified during a study of blood T cell repertoires in COVID-19. This CDR3 has 15 residues. Looked up from germline, CDR1 is MGHDK and CDR2 is SYGVNS. The protocol was immunoSEQ multiplex PCR, while the TCRdb copy is restricted to in-frame clones and leaves out a portion. The sample lists about 200,000 clones, about 84% occurring once. The chain uses TRBV25-1 and TRBJ1-5; D unclear. Sequencing was carried out using peripheral blood. The sequence came from a woman older than 75 with acute or convalescent COVID-19. DNA for the CDR3: TGTGCATATTTGTCCGAGGCAGCCCTGGTCGTTGCCCAGCATTTT. Its protein product is CAYLSEAALVVAQHF.